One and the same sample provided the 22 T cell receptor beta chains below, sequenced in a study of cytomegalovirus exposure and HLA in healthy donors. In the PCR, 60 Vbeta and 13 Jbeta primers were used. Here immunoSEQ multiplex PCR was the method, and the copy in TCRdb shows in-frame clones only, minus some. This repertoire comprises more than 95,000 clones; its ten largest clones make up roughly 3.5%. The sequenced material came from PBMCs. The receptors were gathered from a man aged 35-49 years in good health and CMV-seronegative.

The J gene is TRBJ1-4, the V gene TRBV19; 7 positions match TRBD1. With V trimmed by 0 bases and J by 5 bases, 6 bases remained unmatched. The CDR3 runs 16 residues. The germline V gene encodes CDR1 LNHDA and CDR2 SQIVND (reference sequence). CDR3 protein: CASSIDSARGNEKLFF. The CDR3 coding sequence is TGTGCCAGTAGTATAGATTCGGCCAGGGGGAATGAAAAACTGTTTTTT.

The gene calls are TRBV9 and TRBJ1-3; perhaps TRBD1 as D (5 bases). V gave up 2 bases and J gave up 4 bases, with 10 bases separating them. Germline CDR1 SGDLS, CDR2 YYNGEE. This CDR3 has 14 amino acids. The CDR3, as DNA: TGTGCCAGCAGCGTTGACAGTCAAGGAAACACCATATATTTT. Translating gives CASSVDSQGNTIYF.

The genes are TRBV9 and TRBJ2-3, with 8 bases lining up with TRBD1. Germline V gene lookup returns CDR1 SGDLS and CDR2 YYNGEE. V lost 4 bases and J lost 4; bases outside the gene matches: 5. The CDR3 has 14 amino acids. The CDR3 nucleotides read TGTGCCAGCAGCCACCCAGGGGGCTCAGATACGCAGTATTTT. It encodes CASSHPGGSDTQYF.

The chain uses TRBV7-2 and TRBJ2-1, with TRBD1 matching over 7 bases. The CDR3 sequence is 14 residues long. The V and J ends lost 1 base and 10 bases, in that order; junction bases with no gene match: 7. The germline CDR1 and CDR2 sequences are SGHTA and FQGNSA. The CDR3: CASSLGQGTHEQFF. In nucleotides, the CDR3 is TGTGCCAGCAGCTTAGGACAGGGAACGCACGAGCAGTTCTTC.

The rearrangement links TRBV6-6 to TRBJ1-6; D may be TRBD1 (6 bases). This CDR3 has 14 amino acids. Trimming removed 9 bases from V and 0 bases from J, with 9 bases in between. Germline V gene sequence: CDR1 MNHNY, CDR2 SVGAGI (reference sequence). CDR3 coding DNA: TGTGCCAGTACAGGGAGCTCCTATAATTCACCCCTCCACTTT. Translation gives CASTGSSYNSPLHF.

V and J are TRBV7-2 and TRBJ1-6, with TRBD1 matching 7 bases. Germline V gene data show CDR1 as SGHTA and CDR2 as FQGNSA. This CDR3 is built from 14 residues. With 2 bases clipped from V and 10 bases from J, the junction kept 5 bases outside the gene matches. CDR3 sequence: CASSLTGDLSPLHF. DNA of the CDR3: TGTGCCAGCAGCTTAACAGGGGATTTATCACCCCTCCACTTT.

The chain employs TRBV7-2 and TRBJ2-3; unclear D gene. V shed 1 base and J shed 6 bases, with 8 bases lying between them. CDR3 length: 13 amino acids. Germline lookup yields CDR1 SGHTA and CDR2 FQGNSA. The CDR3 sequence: CASSLGFGDTQYF. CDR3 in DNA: TGTGCCAGCAGCTTAGGATTCGGGGATACGCAGTATTTT.

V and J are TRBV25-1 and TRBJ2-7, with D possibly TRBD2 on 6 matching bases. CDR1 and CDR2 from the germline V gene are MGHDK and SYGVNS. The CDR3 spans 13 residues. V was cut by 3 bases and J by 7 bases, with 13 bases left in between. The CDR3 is CASSEGWGREQYF. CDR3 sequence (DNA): TGTGCCAGCAGTGAGGGGTGGGGGAGGGAGCAGTACTTC.

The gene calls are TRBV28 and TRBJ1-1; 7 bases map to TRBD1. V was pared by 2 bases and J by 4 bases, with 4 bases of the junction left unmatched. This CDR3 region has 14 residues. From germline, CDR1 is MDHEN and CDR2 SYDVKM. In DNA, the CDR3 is TGTGCCAGCAGTTTACGGGGGACAGCCACTGAAGCTTTCTTT. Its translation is CASSLRGTATEAFF.

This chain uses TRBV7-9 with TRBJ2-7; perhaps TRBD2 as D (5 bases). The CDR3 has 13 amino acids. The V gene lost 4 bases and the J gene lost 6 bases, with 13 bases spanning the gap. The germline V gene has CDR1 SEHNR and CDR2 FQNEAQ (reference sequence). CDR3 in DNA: TGTGCCAGCAGCTCGGGGTTAGGTGGCGAGCAGTACTTC. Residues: CASSSGLGGEQYF. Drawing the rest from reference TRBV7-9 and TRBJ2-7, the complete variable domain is DTGVSQNPRHKITKRGQNVTFRCDPISEHNRLYWYRQTLGQGPEFLTYFQNEAQLEKSRLLSDRFSAERPKGSFSTLEIQRTEQGDSAMYLCASSSGLGGEQYFGPGTRLTVT.

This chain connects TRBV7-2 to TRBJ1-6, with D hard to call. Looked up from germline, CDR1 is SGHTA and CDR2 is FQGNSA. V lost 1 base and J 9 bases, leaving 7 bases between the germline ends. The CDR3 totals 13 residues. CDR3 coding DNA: TGTGCCAGCAGCTTAGGAGCATTTTCACCCCTCCACTTT. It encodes CASSLGAFSPLHF.

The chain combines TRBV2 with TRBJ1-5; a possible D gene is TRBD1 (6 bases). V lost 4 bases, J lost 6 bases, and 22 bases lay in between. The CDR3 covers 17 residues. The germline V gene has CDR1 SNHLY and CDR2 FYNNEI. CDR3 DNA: TGTGCCAGCAGTGTCCAGAGGGCTCAGACAGGCAGTCAGCCCCAGCATTTT. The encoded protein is CASSVQRAQTGSQPQHF.

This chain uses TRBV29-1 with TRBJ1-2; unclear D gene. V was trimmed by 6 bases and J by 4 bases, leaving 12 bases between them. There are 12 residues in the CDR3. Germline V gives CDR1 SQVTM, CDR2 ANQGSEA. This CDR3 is CSVPSGSYGYTF. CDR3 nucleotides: TGCAGCGTGCCGTCGGGTAGCTATGGCTACACCTTC.

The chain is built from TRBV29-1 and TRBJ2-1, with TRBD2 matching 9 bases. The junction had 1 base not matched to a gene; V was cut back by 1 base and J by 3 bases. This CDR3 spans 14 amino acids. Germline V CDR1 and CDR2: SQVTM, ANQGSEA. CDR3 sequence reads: CSVEVAGVYNEQFF. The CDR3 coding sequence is TGCAGCGTTGAAGTAGCGGGAGTCTACAATGAGCAGTTCTTC.

DNA for the CDR3: TGCGCCAGCAGCGAAACCGGGATCGAGGGTGAAAAACTGTTTTTT. It encodes CASSETGIEGEKLFF. This chain links TRBV5-1 with TRBJ1-4; D ambiguous. CDR1 is SGHRS, CDR2 YFSETQ, per germline. V was clipped by 4 bases and J by 7 bases, with 17 bases between them. This CDR3 comprises 15 residues.

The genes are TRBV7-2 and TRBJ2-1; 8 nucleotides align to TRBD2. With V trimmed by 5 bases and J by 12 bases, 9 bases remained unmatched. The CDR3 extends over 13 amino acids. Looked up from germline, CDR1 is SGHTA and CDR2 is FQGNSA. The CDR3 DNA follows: TGTGCCAGCAGCGAGATAGCGGGATTTTTGCAGTTCTTC. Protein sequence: CASSEIAGFLQFF.

The CDR3 DNA follows: TGTGCCAGCAGTTTTCACGGTGAGCAGTTCTTC. This sequence encodes CASSFHGEQFF. The chain recombines TRBV28 with TRBJ2-1; D unclear. Per germline, CDR1 MDHEN and CDR2 SYDVKM. Trimming left V 3 bases short and J 9 bases short, with 6 bases between. The CDR3 is 11 amino acids.

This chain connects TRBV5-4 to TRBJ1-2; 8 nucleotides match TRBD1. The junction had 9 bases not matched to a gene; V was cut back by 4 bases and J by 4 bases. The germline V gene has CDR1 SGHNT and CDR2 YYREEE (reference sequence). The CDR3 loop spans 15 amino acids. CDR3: CASSPRGTGTYGYTF. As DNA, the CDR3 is TGTGCCAGCAGCCCACGTGGGACAGGAACCTATGGCTACACCTTC.

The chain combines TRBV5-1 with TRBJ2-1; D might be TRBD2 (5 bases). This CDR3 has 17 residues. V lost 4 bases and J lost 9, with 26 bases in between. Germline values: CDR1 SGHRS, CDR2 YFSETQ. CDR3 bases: TGCGCCAGCAGCCCGGGTGGGCTAGCCTGGGGTCTAGGTGAGCAGTTCTTC. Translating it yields CASSPGGLAWGLGEQFF.

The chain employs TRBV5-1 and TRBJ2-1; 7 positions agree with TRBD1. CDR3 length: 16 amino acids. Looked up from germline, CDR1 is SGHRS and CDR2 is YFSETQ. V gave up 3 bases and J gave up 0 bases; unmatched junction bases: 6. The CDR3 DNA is TGCGCCAGCAGCTCGGGGCAGGGGGTCTCCTACAATGAGCAGTTCTTC. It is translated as CASSSGQGVSYNEQFF.

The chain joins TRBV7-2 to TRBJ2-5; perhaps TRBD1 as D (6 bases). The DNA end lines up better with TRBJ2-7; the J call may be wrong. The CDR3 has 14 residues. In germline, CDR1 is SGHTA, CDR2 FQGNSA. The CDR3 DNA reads TGTGCCAGCACCGAAGGGGGTTTTACCGCCGAGCAGTACTTC. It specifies CASTEGGFTAEQYF.

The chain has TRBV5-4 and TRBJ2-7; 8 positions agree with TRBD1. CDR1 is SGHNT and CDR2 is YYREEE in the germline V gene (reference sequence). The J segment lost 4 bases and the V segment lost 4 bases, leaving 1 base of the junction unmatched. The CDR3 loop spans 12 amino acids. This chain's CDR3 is CASSRDRYEQYF. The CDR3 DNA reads TGTGCCAGCAGCAGGGACAGGTACGAGCAGTACTTC.